One and the same sample provided the 28 T cell receptor beta chains below, sequenced in a study of blood T cell repertoires in COVID-19. The assay was immunoSEQ multiplex PCR, and TCRdb's table has in-frame clones only and misses some. The sample records 130,000 to 150,000 clones, more than 70% being singletons. Sequencing was done on a sample of peripheral blood. These receptors were obtained from a woman aged 45 to 65 with acute or convalescent COVID-19.

In its sample, this clone was seen once. V usage is TRBV2 and J usage is TRBJ1-4; D is undetermined. There are 12 residues in the CDR3. Germline-derived CDR1 and CDR2 are SNHLY and FYNNEI. Trimming removed 10 bases from V and 5 bases from J, with 11 bases in between. The CDR3 region is CATKELNEKLFF. As DNA, the CDR3 is TGTGCCACCAAGGAGCTAAATGAAAAACTGTTTTTT.

This clone was seen a few times. J is TRBJ1-3 and V is TRBV6-6; D is uncertain. Trimming pared 8 bases from V and 4 bases from J, leaving 12 bases between. This CDR3 spans 13 amino acids. Germline values: CDR1 MNHNY, CDR2 SVGAGI (reference sequence). CDR3 DNA: TGTGCCAGCTCAGAGGGAAGGGGAAACACCATATATTTT. Residues: CASSEGRGNTIYF.

The V and J genes are TRBV10-2 and TRBJ2-7; TRBD1 might be the D (6 bases). Trimming stripped 6 bases from V and 6 bases from J, with 15 bases between. Germline V CDR1 and CDR2: WSHSY, SAAADI. CDR3 length: 13 residues. In nucleotides, the CDR3 is TGCGCCAGCAGGGTAGGGGGAAGCGGCGAGCAGTACTTC. Its protein is CASRVGGSGEQYF.

The chain uses TRBV28 and TRBJ1-5; no definite D call. The CDR3 has 16 residues. Germline V gene data show CDR1 as MDHEN and CDR2 as SYDVKM. V gave up 7 bases and J gave up 4 bases, with 20 bases separating them. The CDR3 is CASTTESSGGNQPQHF. CDR3 in DNA: TGTGCCAGCACCACCGAAAGTTCGGGTGGGAATCAGCCCCAGCATTTT.

The chain uses TRBV7-2 and TRBJ2-3; weak D call: TRBD2 (7 bases). Germline V gene lookup returns CDR1 SGHTA and CDR2 FQGNSA. The CDR3 totals 15 residues. With 5 bases removed from V and 3 bases from J, the gap between germline ends came to 15 bases. CDR3 coding DNA: TGTGCCAGCAGCATATCCGGGGGGCAGACAGATACGCAGTATTTT. Amino acids: CASSISGGQTDTQYF.

This clone appeared many times. V and J are TRBV19 and TRBJ1-5; D not certain. CDR3 length: 14 residues. Germline lookup yields CDR1 LNHDA and CDR2 SQIVND (reference sequence). Trimming shortened V by 3 bases and J by 6 bases, and 12 bases separated the two germline ends. In nucleotides, the CDR3 is TGTGCCAGTAGTATGGTCGCAGGAACTCAGCCCCAGCATTTT. Translation: CASSMVAGTQPQHF.

This chain links TRBV12-3 or TRBV12-4 with TRBJ1-2; D is unresolved. The CDR3 is 12 residues long. With 5 bases removed from V and 8 bases from J, the gap between germline ends came to 12 bases. CDR3 sequence reads: CASSLDMRGYTF. The CDR3 coding sequence is TGTGCCAGCAGTCTAGACATGAGGGGCTACACCTTC.

The gene calls are TRBV7-6 and TRBJ1-6; the match to TRBD1 covers 9 bases. The trim removed 5 bases at V and 3 bases at J, leaving 5 bases unmatched. From germline, CDR1 is SGHVS and CDR2 FNYEAQ. The CDR3 contains 16 residues. In nucleotides, the CDR3 is TGTGCCAGCAGCAAGGGACAGGGCGGCTATAATTCACCCCTCCACTTT. It yields the protein CASSKGQGGYNSPLHF.

The rearrangement joins TRBV6-5 to TRBJ2-3, with 7 bases fitting TRBD2. With 9 bases clipped from V and 6 bases from J, the junction kept 9 bases outside the gene matches. The CDR3 spans 13 residues. Germline assignment: CDR1 MNHEY and CDR2 SVGAGI. The DNA for the CDR3 is TGTGCCAGTCCGGGGACTATAACTGATACGCAGTATTTT. Protein sequence: CASPGTITDTQYF.

The chain combines TRBV5-1 with TRBJ1-6; TRBD1 matches at 7 bases. Germline loops: CDR1 SGHRS, CDR2 YFSETQ. The CDR3 has 15 amino acids. V lost 4 bases to trimming and J lost 5 bases; unmatched junction nucleotides: 6. Here the CDR3 reads CASSAGTVDNSPLHF. CDR3 nucleotide sequence: TGCGCCAGCAGCGCAGGGACAGTTGATAATTCACCCCTCCACTTT.

The rearrangement uses TRBV27 and TRBJ2-3, with D maybe TRBD2 (6 bases). Looked up from germline, CDR1 is MNHEY and CDR2 is SMNVEV (reference sequence). CDR3 length equals 14 residues. V gave up 10 bases and J gave up 0 bases, with 14 bases separating them. CDR3 bases: TGTGCCACCCAGGCGGGGCTAAGCACAGATACGCAGTATTTT. Protein product: CATQAGLSTDTQYF.

This clone was counted only a few times. V and J are TRBV3-1 (or the pseudogene TRBV3-2) and TRBJ2-3, with 7 bases lining up with TRBD2. CDR3 length: 16 amino acids. V was clipped by 3 bases and J by 0 bases; unmatched bases: 6. Germline CDR1 is LGHDT and CDR2 is YNNKEL (reference sequence). In DNA form, the CDR3 reads TGTGCCAGCAGCCATTGGGCGGGGGAAAGCACAGATACGCAGTATTTT. Protein product: CASSHWAGESTDTQYF.

The V and J genes are TRBV4-3 and TRBJ2-1; D is possibly TRBD2 (6 bases). From germline, CDR1 is LGHNA and CDR2 YSLEER. The CDR3 contains 14 residues. Trimming shortened V by 0 bases and J by 12 bases, and 15 bases separated the two germline ends. In nucleotides, the CDR3 is TGCGCCAGCAGCCAAGAGTATGGACTACTGGGGCAGTTCTTC. Its protein is CASSQEYGLLGQFF.

The V and J genes are TRBV19 and TRBJ2-3, with D tentatively TRBD2 (6 bases). This CDR3 contains 13 residues. The V gene lost 0 bases and the J gene lost 14 bases, with 15 bases spanning the gap. Germline loops: CDR1 LNHDA, CDR2 SQIVND (reference sequence). CDR3 protein: CASSIDRTTPGYF. The CDR3 DNA is TGTGCCAGTAGTATAGACCGGACTACCCCTGGGTATTTT.

The chain joins TRBV6-1 to TRBJ2-1; D not certain. Germline lookup yields CDR1 MNHNS and CDR2 SASEGT. Trimming pared 2 bases from V and 5 bases from J, leaving 13 bases between. The CDR3 totals 15 residues. The CDR3 here is CASSEQSWANNEQFF. The CDR3 DNA reads TGTGCCAGCAGTGAACAGAGTTGGGCAAACAATGAGCAGTTCTTC.

V usage is TRBV4-2 and J usage is TRBJ2-5, with TRBD2 identical over 9 bases. CDR3 length equals 16 residues. CDR1 is LGHNA, CDR2 YNFKEQ, per germline. V was pared by 0 bases and J by 4 bases, with 6 bases of the junction left unmatched. The CDR3 nucleotides are TGTGCCAGCAGCCAAGACGGGGGACTAGCAGGAGAGACCCAGTACTTC. Its protein product is CASSQDGGLAGETQYF.

The chain uses TRBV3-1 (or the pseudogene TRBV3-2) and TRBJ1-1; D remains unclear. Germline loops: CDR1 LGHDT, CDR2 YNNKEL (reference sequence). Trimming took off 1 base at V and 4 bases at J, with 7 bases between the two ends. This CDR3 contains 13 residues. CDR3 region: CASSQGEGTEAFF. The CDR3 DNA sequence: TGTGCCAGCAGCCAAGGAGAGGGCACTGAAGCTTTCTTT.

J is TRBJ2-5 and V is TRBV5-1, with D possibly matching TRBD1 (6 bases). V shed 4 bases and J shed 5 bases, with 24 bases lying between them. This CDR3 region has 17 residues. Germline lookup yields CDR1 SGHRS and CDR2 YFSETQ. The DNA of the CDR3 is TGCGCCAGCAGCCTCAATGGGGCCATCGGGGACACGGAGACCCAGTACTTC. It specifies CASSLNGAIGDTETQYF.

The chain joins TRBV7-2 to TRBJ2-2; a possible D gene is TRBD2 (5 bases). Germline V gene sequence: CDR1 SGHTA, CDR2 FQGNSA. Trimming took off 2 bases at V and 4 bases at J, with 11 bases between the two ends. The CDR3 contains 15 residues. CDR3 coding DNA: TGTGCCAGCAGCTTACCCGGGATACGCACCGGGGAGCTGTTTTTT. Amino acids: CASSLPGIRTGELFF.

In its sample, this clone was seen a few times. V gene TRBV4-2 combines with J gene TRBJ1-4, with 9 bases lining up with TRBD1. The CDR3 is 18 amino acids. The germline CDR1 and CDR2 sequences are LGHNA and YNFKEQ. After removal of 5 bases from V and 7 bases from J, the junction contained 17 bases not matched to a gene. The CDR3 bases are TGTGCCAGCAGCAATTACCCTACTAAACAGGGGGCGCCTGAAAAACTGTTTTTT. Translation: CASSNYPTKQGAPEKLFF.

This clone occurred once. The chain has TRBV18 and TRBJ1-1, with 9 positions matching TRBD1. Per germline, CDR1 KGHSH and CDR2 LQKENI. J was trimmed by 5 bases and V by 5 bases; bases with no gene match: 3. The CDR3 length is 13 residues. The CDR3 reads CASSWTGETEAFF. The CDR3 region has the DNA TGTGCCAGCTCATGGACAGGGGAAACTGAAGCTTTCTTT. Variable domain in full (rest from reference TRBV18 and TRBJ1-1): NAGVMQNPRHLVRRRGQEARLRCSPMKGHSHVYWYRQLPEEGLKFMVYLQKENIIDESGMPKERFSAEFPKEGPSILRIQQVVRGDSAAYFCASSWTGETEAFFGQGTRLTVV.

The chain couples TRBV7-8 to TRBJ2-7, with D possibly matching TRBD1 (5 bases). The germline gives CDR1 SGHVS, CDR2 FQNEAQ. CDR3 length equals 12 residues. V was shortened by 3 bases and J by 6 bases, with 9 bases between the two germline ends. CDR3 loop: CASSFRVSEQYF. CDR3 DNA: TGTGCCAGCAGCTTCAGGGTTTCCGAGCAGTACTTC.

This clone is a singleton in its sample. The chain is built from TRBV10-3 and TRBJ1-2, with D possibly being TRBD1 (5 bases). V gave up 3 bases and J gave up 4 bases, with 9 bases separating them. Germline values: CDR1 ENHRY, CDR2 SYGVKD. The CDR3 has 13 residues. Written as DNA, the CDR3 is TGTGCCATCAGTGATGGTCAGGGCTATGGCTACACCTTC. Protein sequence: CAISDGQGYGYTF.

The chain combines TRBV11-2 with TRBJ2-1; 9 bases align to TRBD1. J lost 4 bases, V lost 1 base, and 8 bases had no gene match. Germline assignment: CDR1 SGHAT and CDR2 FQNNGV. The CDR3 sequence is 17 residues long. CDR3 DNA sequence: TGTGCCAGCAGCTTAGGCGTCGGGACAGGGCGATACAATGAGCAGTTCTTC. It specifies CASSLGVGTGRYNEQFF. The full variable domain, in which reference TRBV11-2 and TRBJ2-1 provide the parts outside the CDR3, is EAGVAQSPRYKIIEKRQSVAFWCNPISGHATLYWYQQILGQGPKLLIQFQNNGVVDDSQLPKDRFSAERLKGVDSTLKIQPAKLEDSAVYLCASSLGVGTGRYNEQFFGPGTRLTVL.

The chain combines TRBV2 with TRBJ1-6; 7 nucleotides match TRBD1. Per germline, CDR1 SNHLY and CDR2 FYNNEI. V trimming: 7 bases; J trimming: 7 bases; junction bases outside the gene matches: 10. The CDR3 totals 15 residues. The CDR3 sequence is CASNDQTGRNSPLHF. The CDR3 region has the DNA TGTGCCAGCAACGATCAGACAGGGAGGAATTCACCCCTCCACTTT.

This clone was detected many times. This chain uses TRBV24-1 with TRBJ1-1; D perhaps matches TRBD1 (6 bases). This CDR3 has 14 amino acids. Trimming cost V 3 bases and J 6 bases, with 13 bases left between them. Looked up from germline, CDR1 is KGHDR and CDR2 is SFDVKD. The CDR3 reads CATSDKQGSAEAFF. In DNA, the CDR3 is TGTGCCACCAGTGATAAACAGGGTTCTGCTGAAGCTTTCTTT.

V gene TRBV5-1 combines with J gene TRBJ1-1; 7 bases match TRBD1. The germline CDR1 and CDR2 sequences are SGHRS and YFSETQ. V gave up 0 bases and J gave up 4 bases; unmatched junction bases: 12. CDR3 size: 17 residues. The CDR3 loop is CASSLGALQGIVTEAFF. CDR3 DNA sequence: TGCGCCAGCAGCTTGGGGGCCCTACAGGGGATAGTCACTGAAGCTTTCTTT.

This sequence joins TRBV3-1 (or the pseudogene TRBV3-2) and TRBJ1-5; D gene unclear. V was pared by 1 base and J by 7 bases, with 5 bases between. Germline lookup yields CDR1 LGHDT and CDR2 YNNKEL (reference sequence). The CDR3 has 12 amino acids. The CDR3 protein is CASSQGRQPQHF. CDR3 nucleotide sequence: TGTGCCAGCAGCCAAGGGAGGCAGCCCCAGCATTTT.